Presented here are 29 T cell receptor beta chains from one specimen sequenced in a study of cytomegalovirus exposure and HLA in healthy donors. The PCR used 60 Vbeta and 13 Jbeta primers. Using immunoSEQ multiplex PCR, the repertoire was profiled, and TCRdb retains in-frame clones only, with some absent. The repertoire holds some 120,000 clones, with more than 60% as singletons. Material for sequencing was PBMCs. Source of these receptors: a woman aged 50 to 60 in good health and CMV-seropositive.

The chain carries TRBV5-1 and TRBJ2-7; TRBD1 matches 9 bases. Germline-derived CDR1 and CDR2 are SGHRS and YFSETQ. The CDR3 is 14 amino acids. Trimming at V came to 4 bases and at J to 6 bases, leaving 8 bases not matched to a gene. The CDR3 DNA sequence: TGCGCCAGCAGCGAATGGACAGGGGTGAGCGAGCAGTACTTC. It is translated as CASSEWTGVSEQYF.

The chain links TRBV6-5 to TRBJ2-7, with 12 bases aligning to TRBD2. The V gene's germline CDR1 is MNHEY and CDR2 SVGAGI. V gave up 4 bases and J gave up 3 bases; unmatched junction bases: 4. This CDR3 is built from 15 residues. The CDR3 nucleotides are TGTGCCAGCAGTTCTCTAGCGGGAGGGGACTACGAGCAGTACTTC. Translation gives CASSSLAGGDYEQYF.

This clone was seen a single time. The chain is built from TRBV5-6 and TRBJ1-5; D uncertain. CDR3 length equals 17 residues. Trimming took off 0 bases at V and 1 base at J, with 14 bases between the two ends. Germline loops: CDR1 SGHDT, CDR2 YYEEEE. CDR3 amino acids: CASSLDRQTESNQPQHF. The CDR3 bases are TGTGCCAGCAGCTTGGATCGGCAAACGGAGAGCAATCAGCCCCAGCATTTT.

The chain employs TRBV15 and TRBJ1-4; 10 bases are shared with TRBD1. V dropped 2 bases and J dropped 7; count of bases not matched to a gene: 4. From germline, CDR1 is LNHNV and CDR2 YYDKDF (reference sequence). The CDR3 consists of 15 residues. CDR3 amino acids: CATSRRTGGLEKLFF. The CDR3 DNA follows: TGTGCCACCAGCAGAAGGACAGGGGGACTTGAAAAACTGTTTTTT.

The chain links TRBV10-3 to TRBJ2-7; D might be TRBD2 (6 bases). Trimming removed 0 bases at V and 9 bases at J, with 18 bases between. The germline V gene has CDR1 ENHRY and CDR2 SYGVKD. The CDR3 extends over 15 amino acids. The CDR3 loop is CAISESFGTVYWQYF. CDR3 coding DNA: TGTGCCATCAGTGAGTCGTTCGGGACTGTTTACTGGCAGTACTTC.

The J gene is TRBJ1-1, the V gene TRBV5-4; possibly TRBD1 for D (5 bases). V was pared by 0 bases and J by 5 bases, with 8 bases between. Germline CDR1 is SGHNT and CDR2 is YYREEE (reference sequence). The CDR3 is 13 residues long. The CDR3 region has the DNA TGTGCCAGCAGCTTGGGACAGAGAACTGAAGCTTTCTTT. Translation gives CASSLGQRTEAFF.

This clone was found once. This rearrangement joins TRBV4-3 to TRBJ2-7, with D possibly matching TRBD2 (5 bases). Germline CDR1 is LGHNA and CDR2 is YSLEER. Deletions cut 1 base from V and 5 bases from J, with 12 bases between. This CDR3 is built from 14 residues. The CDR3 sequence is CASSQVSGSDEQYF. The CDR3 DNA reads TGCGCCAGCAGCCAAGTTTCGGGGTCGGACGAGCAGTACTTC.

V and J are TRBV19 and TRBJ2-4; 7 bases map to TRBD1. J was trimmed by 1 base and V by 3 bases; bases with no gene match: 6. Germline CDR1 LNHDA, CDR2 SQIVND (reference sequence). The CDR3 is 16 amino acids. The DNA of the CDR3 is TGTGCCAGTAGTATCCCGACAGGGAAGGCCAAAAACATTCAGTACTTC. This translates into CASSIPTGKAKNIQYF.

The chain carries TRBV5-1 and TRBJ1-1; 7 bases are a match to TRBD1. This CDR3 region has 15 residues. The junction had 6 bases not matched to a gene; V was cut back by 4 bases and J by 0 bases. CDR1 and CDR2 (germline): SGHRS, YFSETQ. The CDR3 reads CASSQTGQMNTEAFF. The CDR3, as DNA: TGCGCCAGCAGCCAAACGGGACAGATGAACACTGAAGCTTTCTTT.

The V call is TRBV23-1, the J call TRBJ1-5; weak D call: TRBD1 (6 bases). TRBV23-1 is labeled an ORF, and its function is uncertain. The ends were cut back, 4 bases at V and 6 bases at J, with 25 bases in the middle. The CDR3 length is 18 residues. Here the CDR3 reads CASSLQGHRKTVGQPQHF. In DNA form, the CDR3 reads TGCGCCAGCAGTCTGCAGGGGCACCGGAAGACGGTGGGTCAGCCCCAGCATTTT.

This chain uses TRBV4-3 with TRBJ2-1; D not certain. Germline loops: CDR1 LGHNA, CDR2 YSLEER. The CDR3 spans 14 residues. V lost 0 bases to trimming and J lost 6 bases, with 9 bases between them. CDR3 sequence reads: CASSQDIGGNEQFF. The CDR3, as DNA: TGCGCCAGCAGCCAAGATATTGGCGGCAATGAGCAGTTCTTC.

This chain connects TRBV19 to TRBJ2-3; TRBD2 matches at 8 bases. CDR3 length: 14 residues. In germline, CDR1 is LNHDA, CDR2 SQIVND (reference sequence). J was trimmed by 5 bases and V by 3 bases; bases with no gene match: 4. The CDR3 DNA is TGTGCCAGTAGTATTAGCGGGGTTCGAGATACGCAGTATTTT. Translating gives CASSISGVRDTQYF.

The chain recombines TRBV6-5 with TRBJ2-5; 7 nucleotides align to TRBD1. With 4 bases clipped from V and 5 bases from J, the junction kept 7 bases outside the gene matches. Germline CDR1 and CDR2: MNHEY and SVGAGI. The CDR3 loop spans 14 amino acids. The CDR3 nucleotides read TGTGCCAGCAGTTGGCGGACAGGACGGGAGACCCAGTACTTC. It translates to CASSWRTGRETQYF.

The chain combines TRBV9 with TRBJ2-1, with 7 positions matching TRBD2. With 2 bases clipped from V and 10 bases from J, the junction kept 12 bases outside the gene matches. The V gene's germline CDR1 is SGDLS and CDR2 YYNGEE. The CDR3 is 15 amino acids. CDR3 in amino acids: CASSVSLARFQEQFF. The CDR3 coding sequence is TGTGCCAGCAGCGTGTCACTAGCGAGATTCCAAGAGCAGTTCTTC.

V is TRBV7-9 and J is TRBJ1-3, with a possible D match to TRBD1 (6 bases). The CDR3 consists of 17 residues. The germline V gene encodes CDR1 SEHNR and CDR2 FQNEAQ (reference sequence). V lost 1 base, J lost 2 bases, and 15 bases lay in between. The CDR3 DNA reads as TGTGCCAGCAGCTTAGGTTCAGGGGCCGAGGCTGGAAACACCATATATTTT. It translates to CASSLGSGAEAGNTIYF.

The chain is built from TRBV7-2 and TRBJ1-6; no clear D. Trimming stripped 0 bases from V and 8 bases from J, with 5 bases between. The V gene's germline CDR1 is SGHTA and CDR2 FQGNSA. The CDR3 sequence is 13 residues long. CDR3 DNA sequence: TGTGCCAGCAGCTTAGCCCAGGATTCACCCCTCCACTTT. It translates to CASSLAQDSPLHF.

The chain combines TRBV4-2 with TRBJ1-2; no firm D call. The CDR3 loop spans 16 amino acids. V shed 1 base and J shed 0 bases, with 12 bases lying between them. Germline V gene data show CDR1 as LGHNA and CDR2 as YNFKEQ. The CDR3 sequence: CASSQVGQEANYGYTF. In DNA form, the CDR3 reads TGTGCCAGCAGCCAAGTAGGCCAGGAAGCTAACTATGGCTACACCTTC.

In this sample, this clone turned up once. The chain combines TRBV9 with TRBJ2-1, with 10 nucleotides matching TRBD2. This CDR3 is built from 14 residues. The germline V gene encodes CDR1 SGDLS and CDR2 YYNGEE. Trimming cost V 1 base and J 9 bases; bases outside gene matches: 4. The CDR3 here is CASSVKAGGSEQFF. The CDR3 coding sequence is TGTGCCAGCAGCGTAAAAGCGGGGGGGTCTGAGCAGTTCTTC. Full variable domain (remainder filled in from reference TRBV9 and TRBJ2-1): DSGVTQTPKHLITATGQRVTLRCSPRSGDLSVYWYQQSLDQGLQFLIQYYNGEERAKGNILERFSAQQFPDLHSELNLSSLELGDSALYFCASSVKAGGSEQFFGPGTRLTVL.

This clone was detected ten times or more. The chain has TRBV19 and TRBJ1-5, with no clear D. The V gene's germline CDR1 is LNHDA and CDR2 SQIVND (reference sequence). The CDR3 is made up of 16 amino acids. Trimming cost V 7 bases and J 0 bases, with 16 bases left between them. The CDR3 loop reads CASTPPGPYSNQPQHF. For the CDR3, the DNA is TGTGCCAGTACCCCTCCAGGCCCCTATAGCAATCAGCCCCAGCATTTT.

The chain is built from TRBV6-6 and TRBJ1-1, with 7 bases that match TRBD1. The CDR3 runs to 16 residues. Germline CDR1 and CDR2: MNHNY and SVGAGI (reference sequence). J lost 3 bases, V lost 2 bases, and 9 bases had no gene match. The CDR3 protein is CASSYGTGRGYTEAFF. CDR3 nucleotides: TGTGCCAGCAGTTACGGGACGGGCAGGGGGTACACTGAAGCTTTCTTT.

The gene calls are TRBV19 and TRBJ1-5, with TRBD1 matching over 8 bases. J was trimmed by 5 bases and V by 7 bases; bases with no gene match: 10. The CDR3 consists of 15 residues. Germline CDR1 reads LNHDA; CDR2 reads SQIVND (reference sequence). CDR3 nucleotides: TGTGCCAGTACCGCCGGAGGACAGGGCTATCAGCCCCAGCATTTT. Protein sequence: CASTAGGQGYQPQHF.

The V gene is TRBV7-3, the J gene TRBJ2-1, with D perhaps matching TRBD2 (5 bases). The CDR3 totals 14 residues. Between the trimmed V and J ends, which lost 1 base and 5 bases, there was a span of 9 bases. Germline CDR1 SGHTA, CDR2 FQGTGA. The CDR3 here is CASSLIGGDNEQFF. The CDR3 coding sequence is TGTGCCAGCAGCTTAATTGGAGGTGACAATGAGCAGTTCTTC. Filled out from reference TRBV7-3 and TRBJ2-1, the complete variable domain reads GAGVSQTPSNKVTEKGKYVELRCDPISGHTALYWYRQSLGQGPEFLIYFQGTGAADDSGLPNDRFFAVRPEGSVSTLKIQRTERGDSAVYLCASSLIGGDNEQFFGPGTRLTVL.

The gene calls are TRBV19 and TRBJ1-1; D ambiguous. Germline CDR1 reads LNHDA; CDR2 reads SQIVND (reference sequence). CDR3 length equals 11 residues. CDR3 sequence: CAISRGTEAFF. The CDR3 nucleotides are TGTGCTATCTCCCGGGGAACTGAAGCTTTCTTT.

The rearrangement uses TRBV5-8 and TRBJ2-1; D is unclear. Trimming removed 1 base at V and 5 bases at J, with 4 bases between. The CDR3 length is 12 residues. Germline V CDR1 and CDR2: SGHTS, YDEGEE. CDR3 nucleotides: TGTGCCAGCAGCTTGACAAACAATGAGCAGTTCTTC. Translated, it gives CASSLTNNEQFF.

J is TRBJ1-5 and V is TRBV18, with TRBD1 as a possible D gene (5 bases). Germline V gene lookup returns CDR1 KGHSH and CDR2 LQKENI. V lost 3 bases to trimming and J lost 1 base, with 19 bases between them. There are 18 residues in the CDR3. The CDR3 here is CASSPTSTGGGSNQPQHF. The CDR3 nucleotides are TGTGCCAGCTCACCTACCTCTACTGGGGGGGGAAGCAATCAGCCCCAGCATTTT.

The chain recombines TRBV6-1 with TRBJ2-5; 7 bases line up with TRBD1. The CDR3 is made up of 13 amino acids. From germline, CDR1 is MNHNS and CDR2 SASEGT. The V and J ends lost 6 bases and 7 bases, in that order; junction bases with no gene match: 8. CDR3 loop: CASSEQGLATQYF. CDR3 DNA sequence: TGTGCCAGCAGCGAACAGGGGTTGGCGACCCAGTACTTC.

CDR3 in DNA: TGTGCCAGCAGCTTAGGCGCAGGGGGTTTCTATGGCTACACCTTC. Protein product: CASSLGAGGFYGYTF. The V and J genes are TRBV7-9 and TRBJ1-2; 7 bases fit TRBD1. V was clipped by 1 base and J by 4 bases; unmatched bases: 6. Germline V gene data show CDR1 as SEHNR and CDR2 as FQNEAQ (reference sequence). The CDR3 spans 15 residues.

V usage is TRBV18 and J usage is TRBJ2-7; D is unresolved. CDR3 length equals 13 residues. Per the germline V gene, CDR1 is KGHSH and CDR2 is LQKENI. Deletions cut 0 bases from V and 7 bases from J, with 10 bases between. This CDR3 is CASSPPGLREQYF. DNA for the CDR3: TGTGCCAGCTCACCACCGGGTCTCAGGGAGCAGTACTTC.

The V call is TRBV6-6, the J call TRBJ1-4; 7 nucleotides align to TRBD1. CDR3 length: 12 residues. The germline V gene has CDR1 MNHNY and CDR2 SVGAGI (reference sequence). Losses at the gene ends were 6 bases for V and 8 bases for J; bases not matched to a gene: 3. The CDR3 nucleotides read TGTGCCAGCAGCAGGGGGTGGGAAAAACTGTTTTTT. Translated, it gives CASSRGWEKLFF.